This T cell receptor (beta chain) is drawn from a study of beta chain features in type 1 diabetes listed by TCRdb under 2018. General notes on the study: No differences in mean age, gender distribution, total cell number or subset yield were found between patients and healthy donors. A total of around 110,000,000 sorted cells were examined across all samples, and RNA yield correlated strongly with the number of cells per subset. In the study, TCRB repertoires of sorted circulating CD4+ T cell subsets from recently diagnosed type 1 diabetes patients were compared with those of matched healthy donors. Naive and central memory subsets were obtained from all 30 or so donors, but regulatory and stem cell-like memory subsets were isolated from only 8 patients and roughly eight healthy donors. Results the study describes overall, beyond this receptor: Shorter templates might have been favored by PCR, but patient and control samples were amplified and corrected together, so both groups would have been affected equally by any skew. Because cDNA rather than genomic DNA was sequenced, highly expressing activated cells could have been over-represented, although no difference in activation and CD3 levels was found between groups. Only small numbers of individuals were included in the HLA sub-analyses, which left unresolved whether HLA type had any influence on TCRB rearrangement. A moderate but significant shortening of TCRB CDR3 length was observed in type 1 diabetes patients in all four CD4+ subsets. Naive, central memory and regulatory TCRB repertoires appeared more similar among patients than among healthy donors. At VDJ recombination sites, type 1 diabetes patients had fewer insertions and more deleted nucleotides, which implies abnormalities in thymic rearrangement.

The entire amount of isolated RNA was reverse transcribed using the High Capacity cDNA Reverse Transcription Kit, so the sequenced TCRB transcripts were expressed ones. Deep immunoSEQ sequencing was performed on naive, central memory and regulatory T cell samples, with an average of around 3.4 million total reads per sample. Sorted cells were lysed in RLT buffer, and RNA was extracted using DNase-treated RNeasy Micro or Mini kits according to cell number. Each cell subset was processed on its own to prevent cross-contamination, while patient and healthy donor samples were processed together. TCRB sequences were amplified from cDNA with the immunoSEQ multiplex PCR, producing 87-bp fragments spanning the CDR3 region. Amplicons were sequenced on the Illumina HiSeq platform. As for how the authors treated the data: Synthetic template baselines were used to correct PCR bias computationally, reads within Hamming distance 2 were collapsed, and singletons that could not be merged were discarded. Reads were aligned against IMGT so that V, D and J genes, CDR3 length and insertions or deletions at six rearrangement sites could be assigned. Within each subset, clonotype counts were normalized to sorted cell number, and only after that were true diversity and Gini coefficients computed with the tcR R package. Repertoire sharing was quantified using the overlap coefficient calculated on TCRB nucleotide sequences. As a proxy for the pre-selection repertoire, out-of-frame TCRB sequences from naive cells were analyzed. The immuneACCESS repertoire file appears here via TCRdb, limited to in-frame rearrangements. These files lack a portion of the clones; in checked studies, under half of the deficit traces to unresolved V genes, and the cause of the others is not known. V, J and clone size were drawn from that table, and D and trimming were deduced from the DNA. Counted in this sample were about 640,000 clones; around 11% of them appeared once. More than 0.095% of the sample goes to the ten largest clones.

Each donor gave one peripheral blood draw, approximately 0.11 L on average, collected into heparinised tubes. Naive, central memory, regulatory and stem cell-like memory CD4+ T cells were sorted on a BD FACSAria II using a panel including CD45RO, CCR7, CD25, CD127, CD95 and CD27. A purity above 98% was achieved for all sorted populations. Right away, PBMCs were isolated by Lymphoprep density gradient centrifugation and were stained directly, with no culture step. To minimize batch effects, samples were stained and sorted in pairs, one healthy donor with one patient per experiment. Concerning this clone itself: Which antigen it targets is not known. No base quality information exists; no much larger clone differs at one position.

The clonotype originates from a man aged 25 to 40 with type 1 diabetes. The sequenced material came from naive CD4+ T cells from blood. The cell subset or site label on this specimen signifies: true naive CD4+ T cells.

CDR3 reads: CASSLGGAGSDEQFF. The DNA sequence follows: TGTGCCAGCAGCTTAGGTGGGGCAGGGAGCGATGAGCAGTTCTTC. The receptor chain draws on TRBV7-2 and TRBJ2-1, with the D call tentatively TRBD1 or TRBD2, each fitting 5 bases. According to the germline V gene, CDR1 reads SGHTA and CDR2 reads FQGNSA. From the cysteine up to the phenylalanine, the CDR3 has a length of 15 residues. Of all the DNA, just the CDR3 is kept, 45 bases in frame from base 1. V is reduced by 1 base and J by 8 bases, leaving a spacing of 15 bases between them.